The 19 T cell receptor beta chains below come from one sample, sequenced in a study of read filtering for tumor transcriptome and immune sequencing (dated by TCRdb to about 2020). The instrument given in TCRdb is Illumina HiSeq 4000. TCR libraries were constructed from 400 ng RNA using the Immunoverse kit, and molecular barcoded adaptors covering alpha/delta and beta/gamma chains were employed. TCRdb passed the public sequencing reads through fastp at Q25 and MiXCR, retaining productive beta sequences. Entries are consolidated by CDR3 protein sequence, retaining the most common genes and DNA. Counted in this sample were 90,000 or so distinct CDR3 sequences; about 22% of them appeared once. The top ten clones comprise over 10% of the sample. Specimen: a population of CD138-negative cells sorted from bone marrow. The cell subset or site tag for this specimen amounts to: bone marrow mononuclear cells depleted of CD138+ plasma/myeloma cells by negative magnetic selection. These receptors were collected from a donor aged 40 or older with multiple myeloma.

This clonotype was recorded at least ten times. DNA for the CDR3: TGTGCCAGCAGCTTTGGGACTATATACAATGAGCAGTTCTTC. Amino acids: CASSFGTIYNEQFF. The rearrangement joins TRBV5-4 to TRBJ2-1; 7 bases agree with TRBD2. Germline lookup yields CDR1 SGHNT and CDR2 YYREEE (reference sequence). The CDR3 is made up of 14 amino acids. V lost 2 bases to trimming and J lost 4 bases; unmatched junction nucleotides: 3.

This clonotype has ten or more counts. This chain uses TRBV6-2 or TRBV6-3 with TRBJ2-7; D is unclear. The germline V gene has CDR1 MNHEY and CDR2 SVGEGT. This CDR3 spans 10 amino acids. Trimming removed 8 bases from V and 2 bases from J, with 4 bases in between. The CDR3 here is CASGTYEQYF. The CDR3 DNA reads TGTGCCAGCGGGACCTACGAGCAGTACTTC.

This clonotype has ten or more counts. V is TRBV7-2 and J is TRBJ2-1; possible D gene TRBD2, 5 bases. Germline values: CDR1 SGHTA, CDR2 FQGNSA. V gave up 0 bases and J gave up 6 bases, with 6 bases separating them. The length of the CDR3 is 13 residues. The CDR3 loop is CASSLARANEQFF. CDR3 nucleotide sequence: TGTGCCAGCAGCTTAGCGAGGGCCAATGAGCAGTTCTTC.

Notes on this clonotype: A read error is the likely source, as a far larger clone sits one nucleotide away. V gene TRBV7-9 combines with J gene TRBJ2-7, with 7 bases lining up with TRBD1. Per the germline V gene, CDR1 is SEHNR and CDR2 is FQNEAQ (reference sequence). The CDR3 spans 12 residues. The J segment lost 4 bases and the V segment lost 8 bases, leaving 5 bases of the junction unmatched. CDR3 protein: CASGRDSYEQYF. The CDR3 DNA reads TGTGCCAGCGGTCGGGACAGTTACGAGCAGTACTTC.

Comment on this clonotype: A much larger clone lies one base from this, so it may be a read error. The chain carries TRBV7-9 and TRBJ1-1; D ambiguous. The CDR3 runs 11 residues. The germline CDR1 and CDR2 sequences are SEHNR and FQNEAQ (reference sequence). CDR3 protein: CASCFNTEAFF. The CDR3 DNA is TGTGCCAGCTGCTTTAACACTGAAGCTTTCTTT.

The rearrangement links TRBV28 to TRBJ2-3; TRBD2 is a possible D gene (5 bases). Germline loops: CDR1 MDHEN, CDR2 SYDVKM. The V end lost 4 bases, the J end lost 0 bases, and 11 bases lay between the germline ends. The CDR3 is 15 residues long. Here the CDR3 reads CASSSRRTSTDTQYF. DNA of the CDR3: TGTGCCAGCAGTTCCCGTCGGACTAGCACAGATACGCAGTATTTT. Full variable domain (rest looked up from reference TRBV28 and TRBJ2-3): DVKVTQSSRYLVKRTGEKVFLECVQDMDHENMFWYRQDPGLGLRLIYFSYDVKMKEKGDIPEGYSVSREKKERFSLILESASTNQTSMYLCASSSRRTSTDTQYFGPGTRLTVL.

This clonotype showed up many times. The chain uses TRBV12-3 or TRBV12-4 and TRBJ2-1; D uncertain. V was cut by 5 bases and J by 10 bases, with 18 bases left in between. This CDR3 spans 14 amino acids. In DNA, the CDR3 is TGTGCCAGCAGTACCGCGGAGAGGAGAAGAGAGCAGTTCTTC. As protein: CASSTAERRREQFF.

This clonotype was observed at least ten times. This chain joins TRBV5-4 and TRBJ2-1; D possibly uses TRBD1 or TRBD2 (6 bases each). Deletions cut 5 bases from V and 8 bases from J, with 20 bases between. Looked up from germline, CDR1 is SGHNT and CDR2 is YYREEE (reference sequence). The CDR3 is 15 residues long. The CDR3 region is CASRSSFGGGYEQFF. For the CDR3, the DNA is TGTGCCAGCAGATCCTCCTTTGGAGGGGGGTATGAGCAGTTCTTC.

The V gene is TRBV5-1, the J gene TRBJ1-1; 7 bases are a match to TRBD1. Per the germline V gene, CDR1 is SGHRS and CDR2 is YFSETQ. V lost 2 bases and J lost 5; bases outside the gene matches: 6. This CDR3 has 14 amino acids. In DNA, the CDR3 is TGCGCCAGCAGCTTTACCCGGGACAGAACTGAAGCTTTCTTT. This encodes CASSFTRDRTEAFF. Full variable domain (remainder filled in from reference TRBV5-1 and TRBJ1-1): KAGVTQTPRYLIKTRGQQVTLSCSPISGHRSVSWYQQTPGQGLQFLFEYFSETQRNKGNFPGRFSGRQFSNSRSEMNVSTLELGDSALYLCASSFTRDRTEAFFGQGTRLTVV.

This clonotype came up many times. CDR3 residues: CSAGTAYSYEQYF. In DNA, the CDR3 is TGCAGTGCTGGGACAGCGTACTCCTACGAGCAGTACTTC. The V and J genes are TRBV20-1 and TRBJ2-7; 7 nucleotides match TRBD1. Trimming removed 5 bases from V and 0 bases from J; junction bases left unmatched: 4. The CDR3 runs to 13 residues. Germline assignment: CDR1 DFQATT and CDR2 SNEGSKA (reference sequence).

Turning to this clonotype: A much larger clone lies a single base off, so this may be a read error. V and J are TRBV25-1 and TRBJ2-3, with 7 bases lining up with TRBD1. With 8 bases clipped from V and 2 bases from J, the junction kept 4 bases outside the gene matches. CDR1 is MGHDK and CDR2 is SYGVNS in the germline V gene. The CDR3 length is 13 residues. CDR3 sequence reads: CASGDSDTDTQYF. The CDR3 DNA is TGTGCCAGCGGGGACAGTGACACAGATACGCAGTATTTT.

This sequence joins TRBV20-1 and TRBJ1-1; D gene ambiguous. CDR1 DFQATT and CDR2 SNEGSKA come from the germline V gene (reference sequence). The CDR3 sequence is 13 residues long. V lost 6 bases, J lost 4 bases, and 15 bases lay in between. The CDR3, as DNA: TGCAGTGCCCCCCCCCAGGTGGGCACTGAAGCTTTCTTT. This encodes CSAPPQVGTEAFF.

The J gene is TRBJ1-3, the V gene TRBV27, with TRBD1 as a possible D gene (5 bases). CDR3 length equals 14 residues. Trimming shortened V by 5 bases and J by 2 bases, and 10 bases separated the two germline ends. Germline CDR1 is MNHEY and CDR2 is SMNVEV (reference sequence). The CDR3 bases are TGTGCCAGCAGTCCAGTGGGACCTGGAAACACCATATATTTT. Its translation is CASSPVGPGNTIYF.

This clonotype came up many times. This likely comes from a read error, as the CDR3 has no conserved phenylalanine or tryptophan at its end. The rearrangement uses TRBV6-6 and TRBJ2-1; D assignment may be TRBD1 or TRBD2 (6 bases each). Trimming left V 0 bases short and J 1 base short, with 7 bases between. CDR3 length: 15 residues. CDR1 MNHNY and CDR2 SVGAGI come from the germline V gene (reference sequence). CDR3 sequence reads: CASSYSGGSYNEQFS. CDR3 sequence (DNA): TGTGCCAGCAGTTACTCAGGGGGGTCCTACAATGAGCAGTTCTCC.

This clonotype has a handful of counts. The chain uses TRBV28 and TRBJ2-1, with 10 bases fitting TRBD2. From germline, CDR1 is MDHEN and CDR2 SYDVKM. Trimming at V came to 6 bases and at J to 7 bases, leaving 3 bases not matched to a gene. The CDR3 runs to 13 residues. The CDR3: CASRAGGPNEQFF. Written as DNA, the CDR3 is TGTGCCAGCAGAGCGGGGGGGCCAAATGAGCAGTTCTTC. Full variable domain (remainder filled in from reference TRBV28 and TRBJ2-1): DVKVTQSSRYLVKRTGEKVFLECVQDMDHENMFWYRQDPGLGLRLIYFSYDVKMKEKGDIPEGYSVSREKKERFSLILESASTNQTSMYLCASRAGGPNEQFFGPGTRLTVL.

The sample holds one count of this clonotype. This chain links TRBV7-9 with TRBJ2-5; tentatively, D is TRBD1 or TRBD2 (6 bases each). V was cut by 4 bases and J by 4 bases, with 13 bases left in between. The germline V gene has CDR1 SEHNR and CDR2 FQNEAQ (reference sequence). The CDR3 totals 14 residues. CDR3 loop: CASSSSGARETQYF. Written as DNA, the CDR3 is TGTGCCAGCAGCTCCTCGGGGGCGCGAGAGACCCAGTACTTC.

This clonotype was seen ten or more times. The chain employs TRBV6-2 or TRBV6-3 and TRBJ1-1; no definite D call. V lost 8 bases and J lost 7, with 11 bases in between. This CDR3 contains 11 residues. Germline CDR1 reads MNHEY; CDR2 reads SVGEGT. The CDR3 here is CASSPAHEAFF. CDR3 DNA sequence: TGTGCCAGCTCCCCGGCCCATGAAGCTTTCTTT.

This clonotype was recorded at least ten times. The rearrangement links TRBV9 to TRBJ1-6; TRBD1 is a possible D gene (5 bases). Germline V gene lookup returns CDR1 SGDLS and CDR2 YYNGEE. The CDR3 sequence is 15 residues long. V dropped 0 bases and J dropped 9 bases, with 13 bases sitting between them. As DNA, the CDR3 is TGTGCCAGCAGCGTAGAATCGATGGGGGTTTCACCCCTCCACTTT. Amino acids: CASSVESMGVSPLHF.

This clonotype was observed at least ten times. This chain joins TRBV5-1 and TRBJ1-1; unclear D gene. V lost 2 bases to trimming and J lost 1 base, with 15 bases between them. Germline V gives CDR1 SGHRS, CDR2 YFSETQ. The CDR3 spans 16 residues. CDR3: CASSFRQEWGNTEAFF. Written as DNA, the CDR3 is TGCGCCAGCAGCTTCCGGCAGGAGTGGGGGAACACTGAAGCTTTCTTT.